The 14 T cell receptor beta chains given below trace back to one sample, sequenced in a study of blood T cell repertoires in COVID-19. Using immunoSEQ multiplex PCR, the repertoire was profiled, and TCRdb retains in-frame clones only, with some absent. The profile covers 300,000 to 350,000 clones, with about nine tenths appearing a single time and about 2% taken by the ten largest. Source material: peripheral blood. The origin of the receptors is a young man with active or convalescent COVID-19.

The V gene is TRBV29-1, the J gene TRBJ2-5; tentatively, D is TRBD1 (5 bases). The CDR3 runs 14 residues. The V end lost 2 bases, the J end lost 0 bases, and 10 bases lay between the germline ends. Germline V lookup: CDR1 SQVTM, CDR2 ANQGSEA. CDR3 sequence: CSVESRRDQETQYF. CDR3 nucleotides: TGCAGCGTTGAATCACGCAGGGACCAAGAGACCCAGTACTTC.

The V gene is TRBV5-1, the J gene TRBJ2-7, with D unresolved. The V gene's germline CDR1 is SGHRS and CDR2 YFSETQ. The CDR3 length is 13 residues. Trimming pared 0 bases from V and 4 bases from J, leaving 8 bases between. Here the CDR3 reads CASSLAGVYEQYF. The DNA for the CDR3 is TGCGCCAGCAGCTTGGCCGGAGTTTACGAGCAGTACTTC.

This clone was detected a few times. The rearrangement links TRBV12-3 or TRBV12-4 to TRBJ1-1, with D uncertain. CDR3 length equals 13 residues. V was clipped by 3 bases and J by 0 bases, with 5 bases between them. The CDR3 coding sequence is TGTGCCAGCAGTTTTTCAGTGAACACTGAAGCTTTCTTT. Protein sequence: CASSFSVNTEAFF.

V and J are TRBV7-8 and TRBJ1-5; 8 bases align to TRBD1. After removal of 5 bases from V and 5 bases from J, the junction contained 5 bases not matched to a gene. This CDR3 comprises 14 residues. CDR1 and CDR2 from the germline V gene are SGHVS and FQNEAQ. CDR3 nucleotides: TGTGCCAGCAGCACGGACAGGGTGGATCAGCCCCAGCATTTT. Its translation: CASSTDRVDQPQHF.

The chain links TRBV2 to TRBJ2-4; D is uncertain. Germline V CDR1 and CDR2: SNHLY, FYNNEI. The germline V and J ends were trimmed by 8 bases and 0 bases, with 14 bases remaining between them. CDR3 length equals 15 residues. CDR3: CASRVSLLAKNIQYF. CDR3 nucleotide sequence: TGTGCCAGCCGAGTCTCCCTTCTAGCCAAAAACATTCAGTACTTC.

The J gene is TRBJ1-2, the V gene TRBV7-6, with D hard to call. This CDR3 contains 13 residues. Germline CDR1 is SGHVS and CDR2 is FNYEAQ. V lost 7 bases and J lost 8, with 17 bases in between. CDR3 DNA sequence: TGTGCCAGCACCCTTAGGAGGGTCCCCGGCTACACCTTC. It specifies CASTLRRVPGYTF.

V is TRBV5-5 and J is TRBJ1-4; TRBD1 aligns across 9 bases. The length of the CDR3 is 19 residues. Trimming cost V 4 bases and J 1 base; bases outside gene matches: 14. Germline V gives CDR1 SGHKS, CDR2 YYEKEE (reference sequence). The CDR3 bases are TGTGCCAGCAGCACCCGAGTCGACGGGACAGGGTTAACTAATGAAAAACTGTTTTTT. Translation gives CASSTRVDGTGLTNEKLFF.

This sequence joins TRBV24-1 and TRBJ2-3, with TRBD2 matching over 7 bases. V gave up 3 bases and J gave up 4 bases; unmatched junction bases: 6. The CDR3 has 15 residues. Germline V gene sequence: CDR1 KGHDR, CDR2 SFDVKD. The CDR3 region has the DNA TGTGCCACCAGTGATCCGGGGGGTCGGGCAGATACGCAGTATTTT. As protein: CATSDPGGRADTQYF.

CDR3 in DNA: TGTGCCAGTAGTATAGATCATTCGGACAGCTACTATTATGGCTACACCTTC. Translated, it gives CASSIDHSDSYYYGYTF. V gene TRBV19 combines with J gene TRBJ1-2, with D possibly TRBD1 on 6 matching bases. The germline gives CDR1 LNHDA, CDR2 SQIVND (reference sequence). V lost 0 bases, J lost 5 bases, and 19 bases lay in between. This CDR3 has 17 residues.

The V and J genes are TRBV5-5 and TRBJ2-3, with TRBD1 matching over 7 bases. Germline V CDR1 and CDR2: SGHKS, YYEKEE (reference sequence). The V segment lost 3 bases and the J segment 7 bases; nucleotides outside the gene matches: 17. There are 17 residues in the CDR3. CDR3 amino acids: CASSWKQGTERNNTQYF. DNA for the CDR3: TGTGCCAGCAGCTGGAAACAAGGGACAGAGAGGAATAATACGCAGTATTTT. The entire variable domain, with the rest obtained from reference TRBV5-5 and TRBJ2-3, is as follows: DAGVTQSPTHLIKTRGQQVTLRCSPISGHKSVSWYQQVLGQGPQFIFQYYEKEERGRGNFPDRFSARQFPNYSSELNVNALLLGDSALYLCASSWKQGTERNNTQYFGPGTRLTVL.

V and J are TRBV5-6 and TRBJ1-4; 9 positions match TRBD1. This CDR3 has 14 residues. V lost 4 bases and J lost 6; bases outside the gene matches: 4. The germline CDR1 and CDR2 sequences are SGHDT and YYEEEE. The CDR3 bases are TGTGCCAGCAGCCCCGGGACAGGGCATGAAAAACTGTTTTTT. Translated, it gives CASSPGTGHEKLFF.

The chain has TRBV11-2 and TRBJ2-1, with D possibly matching TRBD1 (6 bases). The V gene's germline CDR1 is SGHAT and CDR2 FQNNGV. The CDR3 contains 15 residues. The V end was cut by 2 bases, the J end by 3 bases, with 11 bases between. The DNA of the CDR3 is TGTGCCAGCAGCTTAAGGGACACTCGCTACAATGAGCAGTTCTTC. This sequence encodes CASSLRDTRYNEQFF. Based on the CDR3 plus reference TRBV11-2 and TRBJ2-1, the full variable domain is EAGVAQSPRYKIIEKRQSVAFWCNPISGHATLYWYQQILGQGPKLLIQFQNNGVVDDSQLPKDRFSAERLKGVDSTLKIQPAKLEDSAVYLCASSLRDTRYNEQFFGPGTRLTVL.

V is TRBV27 and J is TRBJ1-1; D remains unclear. The CDR3 consists of 13 residues. The V end was cut by 10 bases, the J end by 4 bases, with 16 bases between. CDR1 and CDR2 from the germline V gene are MNHEY and SMNVEV (reference sequence). The DNA of the CDR3 is TGTGCCACCCGTTCCAGGTTCACCACTGAAGCTTTCTTT. It specifies CATRSRFTTEAFF.

This chain links TRBV6-5 with TRBJ2-7; no reliable D call. Trimming left V 8 bases short and J 4 bases short, with 21 bases between. Germline V lookup: CDR1 MNHEY, CDR2 SVGAGI. The CDR3 is made up of 15 amino acids. The CDR3 nucleotides read TGTGCCAGCCACTCGAATGGGCCTTTTGGTTACGAGCAGTACTTC. It is translated as CASHSNGPFGYEQYF.